This is a list of T cell receptor beta chains from one sample in a study of T-cell reconstitution after alpha-beta-depleted transplantation in children. TCRdb passed the PCR reads through MiXCR, listing each CDR3 protein once. The sample carries 200,000 to 250,000 distinct CDR3 sequences, more than 10% recorded once. The input for sequencing was PBMCs from the stem cell graft donor, taken from the stem cell graft. The origin of the receptors is a human donor who donated a stem cell graft to a child with acute lymphoblastic leukemia. CDR3s include the opening cysteine and the closing phenylalanine or tryptophan. The D gene is left open where the match is weak. The listing skips clone size in some rows; elsewhere it reads once, few, many or a size class.

d_gene: TRBD2
v_gene: TRBV7-2
j_gene: TRBJ2-2
abundance: many
CDR3aa: CASSLEQSGAGELFF
CDR3nt: TGTGCCAGCAGCTTAGAGCAAAGCGGGGCCGGGGAGCTGTTTTTT

d_gene: TRBD1
v_gene: TRBV7-9
j_gene: TRBJ1-1
abundance: many
CDR3aa: CASSSDRGSTEAFF
CDR3nt: TGTGCCAGCAGCTCGGACAGGGGGAGCACTGAAGCTTTCTTT

d_gene: TRBD2
v_gene: TRBV12-3/TRBV12-4
j_gene: TRBJ2-1
abundance: many
CDR3aa: CASSRRLAGSYNEQFF
CDR3nt: TGTGCCAGCAGCCGTCGACTAGCGGGCTCCTACAATGAGCAGTTCTTC

d_gene: -
v_gene: TRBV28
j_gene: TRBJ1-2
abundance: many
CDR3aa: CASSLGGADYGYTF
CDR3nt: TGTGCCAGCAGTTTAGGAGGGGCGGACTATGGCTACACCTTC

d_gene: TRBD1
v_gene: TRBV12-3/TRBV12-4
j_gene: TRBJ1-1
abundance: many
CDR3aa: CASSPGQENTEAFF
CDR3nt: TGTGCCAGCAGCCCCGGACAGGAGAACACTGAAGCTTTCTTT

d_gene: TRBD1
v_gene: TRBV20-1
j_gene: TRBJ2-5
abundance: many
CDR3aa: CSASPTGPETQYF
CDR3nt: TGCAGTGCTAGCCCGACAGGGCCAGAGACCCAGTACTTC

d_gene: -
v_gene: TRBV3-1
j_gene: TRBJ1-2
abundance: many
CDR3aa: CASSQALKVPRGGYTF
CDR3nt: TGTGCCAGCAGCCAAGCTTTGAAGGTTCCAAGGGGTGGCTACACCTTC

d_gene: -
v_gene: TRBV12-3/TRBV12-4
j_gene: TRBJ2-2
abundance: few
CDR3aa: CASSSGQMNTGELFF
CDR3nt: TGTGCCAGCAGTTCTGGACAAATGAACACCGGGGAGCTGTTTTTT

d_gene: TRBD1
v_gene: TRBV4-3
j_gene: TRBJ1-2
abundance: -
CDR3aa: CASSPRQGAVYGYTF
CDR3nt: TGCGCCAGCAGCCCACGACAGGGGGCGGTTTACGGCTACACCTTC

d_gene: -
v_gene: TRBV5-1
j_gene: TRBJ2-7
abundance: many
CDR3aa: CASSFTRDTSYEQYF
CDR3nt: TGCGCCAGCAGCTTCACCCGGGACACCTCCTACGAGCAGTACTTC

d_gene: TRBD1
v_gene: TRBV6-5
j_gene: TRBJ2-7
abundance: many
CDR3aa: CASSYWGLARQGILVEQYF
CDR3nt: TGTGCCAGCAGTTACTGGGGGCTTGCGCGACAGGGTATCCTCGTCGAGCAGTACTTC

d_gene: -
v_gene: TRBV30
j_gene: TRBJ2-1
abundance: -
CDR3aa: CAWSVIDEQFF
CDR3nt: TGTGCCTGGAGTGTAATCGATGAGCAGTTCTTC

d_gene: TRBD2
v_gene: TRBV5-1
j_gene: TRBJ2-3
abundance: many
CDR3aa: CASGTSGLTDTQYF
CDR3nt: TGCGCCAGCGGGACTAGCGGACTCACAGATACGCAGTATTTT

d_gene: -
v_gene: TRBV19
j_gene: TRBJ1-5
abundance: -
CDR3aa: CASSPRRAPVQPQHF
CDR3nt: TGTGCCAGTAGTCCCCGCAGGGCTCCTGTGCAGCCCCAGCATTTT

d_gene: -
v_gene: TRBV15
j_gene: TRBJ1-2
abundance: -
CDR3aa: CATSPLKGLVTF
CDR3nt: TGTGCCACCAGCCCGTTGAAGGGCTTGGTCACCTTC

d_gene: -
v_gene: TRBV10-3
j_gene: TRBJ1-1
abundance: many
CDR3aa: CAISRGGNTEAFF
CDR3nt: TGTGCCATCAGCCGGGGAGGAAACACTGAAGCTTTCTTT

d_gene: -
v_gene: TRBV9
j_gene: TRBJ2-1
abundance: many
CDR3aa: CASSPHRVARNNEQFF
CDR3nt: TGTGCCAGCAGCCCCCACAGGGTAGCGCGTAACAATGAGCAGTTCTTC

d_gene: TRBD2
v_gene: TRBV5-4
j_gene: TRBJ2-5
abundance: few
CDR3aa: CASSFGLAGGQETQYF
CDR3nt: TGTGCCAGCAGCTTTGGACTAGCGGGGGGCCAAGAGACCCAGTACTTC

d_gene: TRBD1
v_gene: TRBV4-3
j_gene: TRBJ1-6
abundance: -
CDR3aa: CASSQEPGGTGSSPLHF
CDR3nt: TGCGCCAGCAGCCAAGAACCTGGCGGGACAGGGAGCTCACCCCTCCACTTT

d_gene: TRBD1
v_gene: TRBV20-1
j_gene: TRBJ1-5
abundance: -
CDR3aa: CCARESDRGQGNQPQHF
CDR3nt: TGCTGTGCTAGAGAGTCCGACAGGGGGCAAGGCAATCAGCCCCAGCATTTT

d_gene: TRBD2
v_gene: TRBV20-1
j_gene: TRBJ2-3
abundance: many
CDR3aa: CSARLAGSTDTQYF
CDR3nt: TGCAGTGCTAGACTAGCGGGGAGCACAGATACGCAGTATTTT

d_gene: -
v_gene: TRBV5-6
j_gene: TRBJ2-3
abundance: -
CDR3aa: CASLRWGTLTDTQYF
CDR3nt: TGTGCCAGTTTACGCTGGGGGACCCTCACAGATACGCAGTATTTT

d_gene: -
v_gene: TRBV5-6
j_gene: TRBJ2-2
abundance: -
CDR3aa: CASSLDRRTTGELFF
CDR3nt: TGTGCCAGCAGCTTGGATCGGCGGACCACCGGGGAGCTGTTTTTT

d_gene: -
v_gene: TRBV3-1
j_gene: TRBJ1-1
abundance: -
CDR3aa: CASSAGRMNTKAFF
CDR3nt: TGTGCCAGCAGCGCGGGACGAATGAACACTAAAGCTTTCTTT

d_gene: -
v_gene: TRBV20-1
j_gene: TRBJ1-4
abundance: many
CDR3aa: CSGKGGEKLFF
CDR3nt: TGCAGTGGGAAGGGTGGGGAAAAACTGTTTTTT

d_gene: -
v_gene: TRBV5-1
j_gene: TRBJ1-4
abundance: many
CDR3aa: CASSLVAGSTNEKLFF
CDR3nt: TGCGCCAGCAGCTTGGTTGCCGGGTCAACTAATGAAAAACTGTTTTTT

d_gene: -
v_gene: TRBV7-2
j_gene: TRBJ1-1
abundance: -
CDR3aa: CASLMDRRNTEAFF
CDR3nt: TGTGCCAGCTTAATGGACAGAAGGAACACTGAAGCTTTCTTT

d_gene: -
v_gene: TRBV4-2
j_gene: TRBJ2-6
abundance: many
CDR3aa: CASSQGRSSGANVLTF
CDR3nt: TGTGCCAGCAGCCAGGGACGGTCCTCTGGGGCCAACGTCCTGACTTTC

d_gene: TRBD2
v_gene: TRBV4-3
j_gene: TRBJ2-1
abundance: many
CDR3aa: CASSQESGSGRWNEQFF
CDR3nt: TGCGCCAGCAGCCAAGAGAGCGGTAGCGGGAGATGGAATGAGCAGTTCTTC

d_gene: -
v_gene: TRBV5-1
j_gene: TRBJ1-1
abundance: many
CDR3aa: CASSLVHPNTEAFF
CDR3nt: TGCGCCAGCAGCTTGGTCCATCCGAACACTGAAGCTTTCTTT

d_gene: -
v_gene: TRBV12-3/TRBV12-4
j_gene: TRBJ2-1
abundance: many
CDR3aa: CASTLRGGYNEQFF
CDR3nt: TGTGCCAGCACCTTAAGGGGGGGCTACAATGAGCAGTTCTTC

d_gene: -
v_gene: TRBV7-9
j_gene: TRBJ1-2
abundance: many
CDR3aa: CAAQYGGHGYTF
CDR3nt: TGTGCCGCTCAATACGGGGGCCATGGCTACACCTTC

d_gene: TRBD1
v_gene: TRBV11-1
j_gene: TRBJ1-3
abundance: many
CDR3aa: CASSASTGIRLSGNTIYF
CDR3nt: TGTGCCAGCAGCGCTTCGACAGGGATCCGACTGTCTGGAAACACCATATATTTT

d_gene: -
v_gene: TRBV2
j_gene: TRBJ2-1
abundance: many
CDR3aa: CASLLDNEQFF
CDR3nt: TGTGCCAGCCTTTTAGATAATGAGCAGTTCTTC

d_gene: TRBD2
v_gene: TRBV7-2
j_gene: TRBJ2-3
abundance: many
CDR3aa: CASSLRRLAGLDTQYF
CDR3nt: TGTGCCAGCAGCCTGCGCCGACTAGCGGGGCTCGATACGCAGTATTTT

d_gene: -
v_gene: TRBV7-2
j_gene: TRBJ1-6
abundance: many
CDR3aa: CASSPNPTGSPLHF
CDR3nt: TGTGCCAGCAGCCCCAATCCAACAGGTTCACCCCTCCACTTT

d_gene: TRBD1
v_gene: TRBV7-9
j_gene: TRBJ2-7
abundance: many
CDR3aa: CASSLALTGGLVEQYF
CDR3nt: TGTGCCAGCAGCTTAGCGCTGACAGGGGGCTTGGTCGAGCAGTACTTC

d_gene: TRBD1
v_gene: TRBV20-1
j_gene: TRBJ2-2
abundance: many
CDR3aa: CSASSGTANTGELFF
CDR3nt: TGCAGTGCTTCGTCCGGGACAGCGAACACCGGGGAGCTGTTTTTT

d_gene: -
v_gene: TRBV5-1
j_gene: TRBJ1-1
abundance: few
CDR3aa: CASSLASVNTEAFF
CDR3nt: TGCGCCAGCAGCTTGGCATCGGTGAACACTGAAGCTTTCTTT

d_gene: -
v_gene: TRBV7-2
j_gene: TRBJ2-3
abundance: -
CDR3aa: CASNPSSDTQYF
CDR3nt: TGTGCCAGCAACCCGAGTTCAGATACGCAGTATTTT

d_gene: -
v_gene: TRBV12-3/TRBV12-4
j_gene: TRBJ2-7
abundance: -
CDR3aa: CASSLRADRPYEQYF
CDR3nt: TGTGCCAGCAGTTTAAGGGCAGATCGTCCCTACGAGCAGTACTTC

d_gene: -
v_gene: TRBV19
j_gene: TRBJ2-1
abundance: many
CDR3aa: CASSIKRVGYNEQFF
CDR3nt: TGTGCCAGTAGTATTAAGAGGGTCGGCTACAATGAGCAGTTCTTC

d_gene: TRBD2
v_gene: TRBV20-1
j_gene: TRBJ2-5
abundance: -
CDR3aa: CSAPSSQVVGTSGDQETQYF
CDR3nt: TGCAGTGCTCCCTCTTCACAAGTGGTCGGGACTAGCGGGGATCAAGAGACCCAGTACTTC

d_gene: -
v_gene: TRBV4-2
j_gene: TRBJ2-7
abundance: -
CDR3aa: CASSQDPTSPEQYF
CDR3nt: TGTGCCAGCAGCCAAGACCCTACTAGTCCCGAGCAGTACTTC

d_gene: -
v_gene: TRBV20-1
j_gene: TRBJ2-1
abundance: many
CDR3aa: CSARVALNNEQFF
CDR3nt: TGCAGTGCTAGGGTTGCCCTAAACAATGAGCAGTTCTTC

d_gene: TRBD1
v_gene: TRBV30
j_gene: TRBJ2-7
abundance: -
CDR3aa: CAWSLGQSYEQYF
CDR3nt: TGTGCCTGGAGTCTGGGACAGTCCTACGAGCAGTACTTC

d_gene: TRBD2
v_gene: TRBV6-1
j_gene: TRBJ2-5
abundance: many
CDR3aa: CASTPPGLAGGQQETQYF
CDR3nt: TGTGCCAGCACCCCCCCGGGACTAGCGGGGGGACAACAAGAGACCCAGTACTTC

d_gene: -
v_gene: TRBV12-3/TRBV12-4
j_gene: TRBJ1-4
abundance: many
CDR3aa: CASRGGQGEKLFF
CDR3nt: TGTGCCAGCAGGGGGGGTCAGGGGGAAAAACTGTTTTTT

d_gene: TRBD1
v_gene: TRBV18
j_gene: TRBJ1-6
abundance: few
CDR3aa: CASSPFYEGANSPLHF
CDR3nt: TGTGCCAGCTCACCTTTTTACGAGGGGGCGAATTCACCCCTCCACTTT

d_gene: -
v_gene: TRBV5-1
j_gene: TRBJ2-2
abundance: many
CDR3aa: CASSGQGSTGELFF
CDR3nt: TGCGCCAGCAGCGGGCAGGGGAGCACCGGGGAGCTGTTTTTT

d_gene: TRBD2
v_gene: TRBV20-1
j_gene: TRBJ2-1
abundance: -
CDR3aa: CSARNSGGGNEQFF
CDR3nt: TGCAGTGCTAGGAATAGCGGGGGGGGAAATGAGCAGTTCTTC

d_gene: TRBD2
v_gene: TRBV2
j_gene: TRBJ2-7
abundance: many
CDR3aa: CATRTSGASYEQYF
CDR3nt: TGTGCCACCCGGACTAGCGGGGCCTCCTACGAGCAGTACTTC

d_gene: -
v_gene: TRBV7-2
j_gene: TRBJ2-2
abundance: many
CDR3aa: CASKFLGGADTGELFF
CDR3nt: TGTGCCAGCAAATTCCTTGGGGGGGCCGACACCGGGGAGCTGTTTTTT

d_gene: -
v_gene: TRBV6-5
j_gene: TRBJ1-2
abundance: many
CDR3aa: CASSYLHGNYGYTF
CDR3nt: TGTGCCAGCAGTTACTTACACGGCAACTATGGCTACACCTTC

d_gene: -
v_gene: TRBV28
j_gene: TRBJ2-5
abundance: -
CDR3aa: CATVATSLSRETQYF
CDR3nt: TGTGCCACCGTTGCTACTAGCCTTTCCAGAGAGACCCAGTACTTC

d_gene: TRBD1
v_gene: TRBV7-2
j_gene: TRBJ2-3
abundance: many
CDR3aa: CASSFTGGLVTDTQYF
CDR3nt: TGTGCCAGCAGCTTTACAGGGGGCCTTGTCACAGATACGCAGTATTTT

d_gene: -
v_gene: TRBV20-1
j_gene: TRBJ2-5
abundance: many
CDR3aa: CSARDSWGGRETQYF
CDR3nt: TGCAGTGCTAGAGATTCCTGGGGGGGGCGAGAGACCCAGTACTTC